This TCR beta chain was obtained from a study of shared clonotypes between healthy human individuals. As concerns this clone: The antigen is undetermined.

Study conclusions and caveats: Relative to clonotypes present in all four donors, those not shared had lower generation probabilities. Only a few donors were included, so the genetic and exposure-history diversity represented was limited. Larger estimated richness was generally seen in naive subsets than in memory subsets.

CD8 cells classed as naive were CD45RO-negative and positively selected for CCR7, excluding terminally differentiated effector memory CD45RA+ cells. V dropped 7 bases and J dropped 6 bases, with 12 bases sitting between them. Looked up from germline, CDR1 is SEHNR and CDR2 is FQNEAQ (reference sequence). The CDR3 spans 12 residues. The repertoire was sequenced with immunoSEQ multiplex PCR; TCRdb's copy has only in-frame clones and lacks some. This table has approximately 2,000,000 clones, 85% to 95% appearing once. Source material: naive CD8+ T cells from PBMCs. The clonotype originates from a man between 18 and 35 years old in good health. Some clones in this sample may be carry-over from other donors' samples. The V gene is TRBV7-9, the J gene TRBJ1-1; the D gene is possibly TRBD1 (6 bases). The DNA of the CDR3 is TGTGCCAGCATCGGACAGACCTCTGAAGCTTTCTTT. Translated: CASIGQTSEAFF.